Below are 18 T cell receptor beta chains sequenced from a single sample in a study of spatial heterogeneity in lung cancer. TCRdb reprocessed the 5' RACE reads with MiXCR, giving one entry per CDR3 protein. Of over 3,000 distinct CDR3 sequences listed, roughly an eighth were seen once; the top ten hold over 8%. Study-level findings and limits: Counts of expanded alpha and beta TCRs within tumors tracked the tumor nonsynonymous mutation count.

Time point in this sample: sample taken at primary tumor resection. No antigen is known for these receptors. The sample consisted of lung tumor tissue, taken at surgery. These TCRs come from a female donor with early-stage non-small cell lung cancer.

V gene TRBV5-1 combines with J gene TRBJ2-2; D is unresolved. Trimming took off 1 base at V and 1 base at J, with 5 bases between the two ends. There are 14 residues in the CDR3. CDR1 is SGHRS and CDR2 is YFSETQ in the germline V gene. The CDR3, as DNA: TGCGCCAGCAGCTTGTTGGGGAACACCGGGGAGCTGTTTTTT. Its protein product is CASSLLGNTGELFF.

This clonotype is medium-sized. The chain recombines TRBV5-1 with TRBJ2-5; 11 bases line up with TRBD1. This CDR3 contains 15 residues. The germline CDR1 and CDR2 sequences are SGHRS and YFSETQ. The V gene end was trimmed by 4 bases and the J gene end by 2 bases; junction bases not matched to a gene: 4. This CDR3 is CASSGRDRGQETQYF. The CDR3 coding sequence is TGCGCCAGCAGCGGCCGGGACAGGGGGCAAGAGACCCAGTACTTC.

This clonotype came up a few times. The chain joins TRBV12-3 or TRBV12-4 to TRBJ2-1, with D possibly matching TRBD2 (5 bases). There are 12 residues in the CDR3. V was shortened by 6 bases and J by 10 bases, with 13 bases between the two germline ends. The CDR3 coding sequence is TGTGCCAGCAGGCCGGGGATGGGGGAGCAGTTCTTC. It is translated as CASRPGMGEQFF.

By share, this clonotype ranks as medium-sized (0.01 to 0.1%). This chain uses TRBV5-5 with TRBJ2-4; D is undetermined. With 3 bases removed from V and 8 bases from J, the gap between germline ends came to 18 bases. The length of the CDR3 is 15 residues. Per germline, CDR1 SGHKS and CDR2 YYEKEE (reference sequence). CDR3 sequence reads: CASSSSRAEVDIQYF. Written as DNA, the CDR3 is TGTGCCAGCAGCTCCTCCCGGGCCGAAGTCGACATTCAGTACTTC.

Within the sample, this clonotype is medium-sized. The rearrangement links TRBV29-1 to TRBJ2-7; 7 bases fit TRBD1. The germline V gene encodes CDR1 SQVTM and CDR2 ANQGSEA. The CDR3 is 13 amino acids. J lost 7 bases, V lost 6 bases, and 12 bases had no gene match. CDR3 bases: TGCAGCGTCTCCCGGGACAGTACGGGGGAGCAGTACTTC. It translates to CSVSRDSTGEQYF.

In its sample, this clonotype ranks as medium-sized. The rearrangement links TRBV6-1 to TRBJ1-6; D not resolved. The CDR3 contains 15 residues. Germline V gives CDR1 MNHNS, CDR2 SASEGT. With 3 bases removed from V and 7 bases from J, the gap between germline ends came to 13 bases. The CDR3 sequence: CASSDVFSGNSPLHF. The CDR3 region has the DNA TGTGCCAGCAGTGATGTCTTTTCCGGAAATTCACCCCTCCACTTT.

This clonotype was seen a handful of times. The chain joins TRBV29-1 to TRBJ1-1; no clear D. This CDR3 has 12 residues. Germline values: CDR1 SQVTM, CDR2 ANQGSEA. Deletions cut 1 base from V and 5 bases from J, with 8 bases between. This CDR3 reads CSVEGGRTEAFF. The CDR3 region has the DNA TGCAGCGTTGAAGGAGGGCGGACTGAAGCTTTCTTT.

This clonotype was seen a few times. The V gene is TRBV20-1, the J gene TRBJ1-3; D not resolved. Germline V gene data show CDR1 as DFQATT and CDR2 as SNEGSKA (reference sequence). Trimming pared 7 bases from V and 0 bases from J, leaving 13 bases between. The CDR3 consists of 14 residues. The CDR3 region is CSVADSLSGNTIYF. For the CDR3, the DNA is TGCAGTGTTGCGGATTCGCTCTCTGGAAACACCATATATTTT.

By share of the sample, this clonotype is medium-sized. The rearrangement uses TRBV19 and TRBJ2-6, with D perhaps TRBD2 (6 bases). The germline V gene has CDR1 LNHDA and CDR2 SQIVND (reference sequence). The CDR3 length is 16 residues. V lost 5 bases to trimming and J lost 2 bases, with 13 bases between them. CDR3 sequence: CASSPWGEAGANVLTF. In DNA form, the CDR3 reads TGTGCCAGTAGTCCCTGGGGGGAGGCTGGGGCCAACGTCCTGACTTTC.

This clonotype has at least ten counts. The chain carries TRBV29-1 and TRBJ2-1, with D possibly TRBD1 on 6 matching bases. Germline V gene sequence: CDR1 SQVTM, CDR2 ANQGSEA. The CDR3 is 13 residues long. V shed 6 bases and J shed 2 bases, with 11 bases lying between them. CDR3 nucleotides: TGCAGCGTAGTAGAGGGGGCCTACAATGAGCAGTTCTTC. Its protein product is CSVVEGAYNEQFF.

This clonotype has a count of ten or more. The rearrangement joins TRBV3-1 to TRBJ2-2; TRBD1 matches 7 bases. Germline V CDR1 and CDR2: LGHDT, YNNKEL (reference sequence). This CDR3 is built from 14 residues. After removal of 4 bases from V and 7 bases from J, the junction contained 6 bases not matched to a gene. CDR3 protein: CASSPTGRFGELFF. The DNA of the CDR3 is TGTGCCAGCAGCCCGACAGGGAGATTCGGGGAGCTGTTTTTT.

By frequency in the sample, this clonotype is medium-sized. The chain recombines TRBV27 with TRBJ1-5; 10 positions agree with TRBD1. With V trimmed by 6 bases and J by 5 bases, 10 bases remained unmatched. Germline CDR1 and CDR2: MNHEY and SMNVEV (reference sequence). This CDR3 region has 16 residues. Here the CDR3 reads CASRRESTGGDQPQHF. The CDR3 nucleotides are TGTGCCAGCAGGCGGGAGTCGACAGGGGGCGATCAGCCCCAGCATTTT.

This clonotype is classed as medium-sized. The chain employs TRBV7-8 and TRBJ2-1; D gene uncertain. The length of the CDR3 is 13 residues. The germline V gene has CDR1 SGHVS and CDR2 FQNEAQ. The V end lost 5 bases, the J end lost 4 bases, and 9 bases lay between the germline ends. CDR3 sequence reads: CASSQDGYNEQFF. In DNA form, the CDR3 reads TGTGCCAGCAGCCAAGACGGATACAATGAGCAGTTCTTC.

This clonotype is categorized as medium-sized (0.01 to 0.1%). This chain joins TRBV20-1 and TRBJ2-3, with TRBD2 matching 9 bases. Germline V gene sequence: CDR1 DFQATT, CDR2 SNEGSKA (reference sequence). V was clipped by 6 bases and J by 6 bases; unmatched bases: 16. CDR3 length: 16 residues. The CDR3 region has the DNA TGCAGTGCCGCCCGATCCACTAGCGGGCTGGGGGATACGCAGTATTTT. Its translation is CSAARSTSGLGDTQYF.

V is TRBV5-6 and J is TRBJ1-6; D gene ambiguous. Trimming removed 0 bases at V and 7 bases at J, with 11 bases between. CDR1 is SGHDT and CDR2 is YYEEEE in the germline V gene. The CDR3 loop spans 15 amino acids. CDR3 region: CASSLGQTWNSPLHF. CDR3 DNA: TGTGCCAGCAGCTTGGGGCAGACCTGGAATTCACCCCTCCACTTT. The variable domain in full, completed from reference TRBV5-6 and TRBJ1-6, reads DAGVTQSPTHLIKTRGQQVTLRCSPKSGHDTVSWYQQALGQGPQFIFQYYEEEERQRGNFPDRFSGHQFPNYSSELNVNALLLGDSALYLCASSLGQTWNSPLHFGNGTRLTVT.

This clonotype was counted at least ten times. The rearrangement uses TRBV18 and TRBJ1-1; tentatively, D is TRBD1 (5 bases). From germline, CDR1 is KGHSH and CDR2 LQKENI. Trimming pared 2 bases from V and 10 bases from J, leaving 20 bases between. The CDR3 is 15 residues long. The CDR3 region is CASSPESAGTGGAFF. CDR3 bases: TGTGCCAGCTCACCAGAATCTGCGGGGACCGGGGGAGCTTTCTTT.

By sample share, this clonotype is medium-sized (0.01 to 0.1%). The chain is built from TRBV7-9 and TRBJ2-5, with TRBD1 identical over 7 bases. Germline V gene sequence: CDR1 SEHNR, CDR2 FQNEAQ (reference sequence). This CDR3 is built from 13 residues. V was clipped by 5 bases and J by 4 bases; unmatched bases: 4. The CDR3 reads CASSPRGPETQYF. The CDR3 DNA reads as TGTGCCAGCAGCCCGAGGGGGCCAGAGACCCAGTACTTC.

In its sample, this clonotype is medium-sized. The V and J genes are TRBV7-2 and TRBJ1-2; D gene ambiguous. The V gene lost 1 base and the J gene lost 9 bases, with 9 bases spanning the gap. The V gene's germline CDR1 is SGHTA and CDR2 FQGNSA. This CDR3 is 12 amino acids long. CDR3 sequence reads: CASSLEVGSYTF. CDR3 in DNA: TGTGCCAGCAGCTTAGAGGTGGGAAGCTACACCTTC. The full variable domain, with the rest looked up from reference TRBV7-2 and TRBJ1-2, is GAGVSQSPSNKVTEKGKDVELRCDPISGHTALYWYRQSLGQGLEFLIYFQGNSAPDKSGLPSDRFSAERTGGSVSTLTIQRTQQEDSAVYLCASSLEVGSYTFGSGTRLTVV.